The sequence of this T cell receptor beta chain was determined in a study of cytomegalovirus exposure and HLA in healthy donors. The CDR3 extends over 14 amino acids. Germline lookup yields CDR1 SGHTA and CDR2 FQGNSA. Trimming shortened V by 1 base and J by 6 bases, and 9 bases separated the two germline ends. Libraries were prepared by immunoSEQ multiplex PCR; TCRdb keeps only in-frame clonotypes and omits some of them. The table has 150,000 to 200,000 clones, 84% seen once. The chain employs TRBV7-2 and TRBJ2-2; D may be TRBD1 (5 bases). The source of this sequence is a man aged 30-40 years in good health and CMV-seropositive. Sequencing was done on a sample of PBMCs. Written as DNA, the CDR3 is TGTGCCAGCAGCTTAGTGGGGCGCGCCGGGGAGCTGTTTTTT. Amino acids: CASSLVGRAGELFF.